Considering frequency, the clone carrying this T cell receptor (beta chain) is medium-sized (0.01 to 0.1%). Multiplex touch-down PCR amplified TRB using TRB-A and TRB-B pools in one tube. TCRdb derives one entry per CDR3 protein from the multiplex PCR reads, leaving out DNA. The repertoire shows 4,600 or so distinct CDR3 sequences; the top ten hold around 10%. The data belong to a study of T cell clusters in autoimmune cytopenias. The germline gives CDR1 SGHNT, CDR2 YYREEE (reference sequence). CDR3 length equals 17 residues. TRB amplification used roughly 250 ng of peripheral blood genomic DNA. The sample was also linked to a second study, of T cell repertoires in aging, cancer and after chemotherapy. As that study records: Repeat sampling of healthy donors over several months to years showed clear clonal overlap. About 10 million TCR reads made up the full dataset. Age-matched healthy donors had significantly more diverse, less clonal blood TCR repertoires than untreated cancer patients. Immunological memory after chemotherapy cannot be judged from the repertoire data.

The sample consisted of peripheral blood. This TCR derives from a human donor in good health. The chain couples TRBV5-4 to TRBJ1-4; as DNA is missing, the TRBD1 call by TCRdb cannot be tested. CDR3: CASSPDRGRRINEKLFF.